This is a list of T cell receptor beta chains from one sample in a study of shared clonotypes between healthy human individuals. The method was immunoSEQ multiplex PCR; TCRdb's version includes in-frame clones alone and lacks a portion of them. The sample includes about a million clones, around 75% seen only once; the top ten take about 1.5%. Sequenced sample: memory CD4+ T cells sorted from blood. These receptors originate from a man aged 18 to 29 in good health. CDR3s leave out the opening cysteine and the closing phenylalanine or tryptophan. The order of the fields is J gene, CDR3 length, V gene, CDR3 protein.

TRBJ2-5	13	TRBV19	ASSIGTTKRETQY
TRBJ1-2	12	TRBV30	AWLPGQPADGYT
TRBJ2-3	11	TRBV2	ATRRAEGDTQY
TRBJ1-3	13	TRBV5-1	ASRPQGGSGNTIY
TRBJ1-1	11	TRBV11-2	ASSRPRDTEAF
TRBJ2-7	13	TRBV18	ASSLGQTSSYEQY
TRBJ2-7	12	TRBV19	ASSTRDRDYEQY
.	12	TRBV21-1	ASSNASGRYEQY
TRBJ2-3	11	TRBV5-1	ASSLGDGDTQY
TRBJ1-2	11	TRBV5-1	ASSLGSNYGYT
TRBJ2-1	11	TRBV18	ASSRVGQGEQF
TRBJ2-7	12	TRBV11-2	ASSLTGLANEQY
TRBJ2-2	15	TRBV5-6	ASSFIDRGTKAGELF
TRBJ2-1	14	TRBV2	ASTRGLAGGYNEQF
TRBJ2-3	20	TRBV28	ASSLFSRRAGAGGPQSDTQY
TRBJ2-7	12	TRBV29-1	SVEARDGVNEQY
TRBJ1-6	13	TRBV7-2	ASSRNTGTGSPLH
TRBJ2-1	14	TRBV7-9	ASSLIAGGPNNEQF
TRBJ2-3	13	TRBV7-2	ASSPQGVTTDTQY
TRBJ1-3	13	TRBV5-1	ASSLVGGLGNTIY
TRBJ2-2	12	TRBV11-2	ASSPSKNTGELF
TRBJ2-7	14	TRBV5-1	ASSLGSAGGLYEQY
TRBJ1-1	14	TRBV6-5	ASSLVTGGSGTEAF
TRBJ2-1	15	TRBV7-2	ASSRKTGPADYNEQF
TRBJ1-1	12	TRBV19	ASSPRGANTEAF
TRBJ1-1	10	TRBV7-2	ASSFRNTEAF
TRBJ1-4	12	TRBV7-8	ASSSTGGFEKLF
TRBJ2-5	16	TRBV7-2	ASSLAGLAPRDRETQY
TRBJ2-3	11	TRBV10-3	AIGLAGTDTQY
TRBJ2-7	12	TRBV5-1	ASSLERQTYEQY
TRBJ1-1	11	TRBV7-2	ASSLTLRTEAF
TRBJ1-5	13	TRBV10-3	AISEQQYSNQPQH
TRBJ2-7	10	TRBV7-2	ASSLVGGEEY
TRBJ2-3	13	TRBV30	AWSLVGSGANTQY
TRBJ2-7	6	TRBV6-5	AREEQY
TRBJ1-1	12	TRBV2	ATSRTGRNTEAF
TRBJ1-4	14	TRBV6-6	ASSYYSAGTNEKLF
TRBJ1-3	15	TRBV30	AWSDPTGTNRGNTIY
TRBJ2-5	14	TRBV4-3	ASSQGELVRGETQY
TRBJ1-1	11	TRBV7-3	ASSTTGGTEAF
TRBJ2-6	11	TRBV5-6	ASSLTGANVLT
TRBJ1-2	11	TRBV6-1	ATLRDRVGGYT
TRBJ2-2	11	TRBV2	ASTRGVLGELF
TRBJ2-7	13	TRBV28	ASRTTGTGGFEQY
TRBJ2-6	15	TRBV15	ATSSRDHRAGANVLT
TRBJ1-2	11	TRBV5-1	ASSGGATYGYT
TRBJ1-6	13	TRBV27	ASSLSWQGASPLH
TRBJ2-3	13	TRBV5-1	ASSPGGRNTDTQY
TRBJ2-3	19	TRBV4-2	ASSQDLRPGLAGDLRDTQY
TRBJ1-2	10	TRBV30	AVDTTNYGYT
TRBJ1-6	12	TRBV27	ASSFGQRASPLH